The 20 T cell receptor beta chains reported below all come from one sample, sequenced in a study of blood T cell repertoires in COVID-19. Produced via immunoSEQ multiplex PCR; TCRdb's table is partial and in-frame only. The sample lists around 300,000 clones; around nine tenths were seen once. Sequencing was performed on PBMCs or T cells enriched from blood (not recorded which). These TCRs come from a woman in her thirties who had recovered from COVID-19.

The chain's CDR3 is CASGLVSPFSGNTIYF. In DNA, the CDR3 is TGTGCCAGCGGCCTTGTTTCACCATTCTCTGGAAACACCATATATTTT. The chain has TRBV28 and TRBJ1-3; D is ambiguous. The CDR3 totals 16 residues. Per germline, CDR1 MDHEN and CDR2 SYDVKM. The V end lost 8 bases, the J end lost 0 bases, and 17 bases lay between the germline ends.

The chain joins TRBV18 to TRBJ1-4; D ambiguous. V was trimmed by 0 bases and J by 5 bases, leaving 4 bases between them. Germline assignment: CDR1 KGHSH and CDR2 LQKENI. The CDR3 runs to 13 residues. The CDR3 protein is CASSPPLNEKLFF. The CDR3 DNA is TGTGCCAGCTCACCACCCCTGAATGAAAAACTGTTTTTT.

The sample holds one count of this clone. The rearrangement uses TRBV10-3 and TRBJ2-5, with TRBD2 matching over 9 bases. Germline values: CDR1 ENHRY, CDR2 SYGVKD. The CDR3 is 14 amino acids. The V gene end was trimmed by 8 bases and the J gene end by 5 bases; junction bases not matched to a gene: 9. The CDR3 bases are TGTGCCATCTCTAGCGGGGCCGCGTGGGAGACCCAGTACTTC. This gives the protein CAISSGAAWETQYF.

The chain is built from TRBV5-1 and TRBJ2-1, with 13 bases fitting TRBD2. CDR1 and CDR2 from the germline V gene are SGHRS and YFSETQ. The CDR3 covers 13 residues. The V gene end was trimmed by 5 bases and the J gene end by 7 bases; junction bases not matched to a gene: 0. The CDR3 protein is CASRTSGRNEQFF. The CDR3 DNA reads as TGCGCCAGCAGGACTAGCGGGAGGAATGAGCAGTTCTTC.

The CDR3 sequence: CASGQIGEQFF. Written as DNA, the CDR3 is TGTGCCAGCGGACAAATAGGTGAGCAGTTCTTC. The chain links TRBV27 to TRBJ2-1, with TRBD1 as a possible D gene (5 bases). The CDR3 consists of 11 residues. Trimming took off 8 bases at V and 9 bases at J, with 11 bases between the two ends. From germline, CDR1 is MNHEY and CDR2 SMNVEV (reference sequence).

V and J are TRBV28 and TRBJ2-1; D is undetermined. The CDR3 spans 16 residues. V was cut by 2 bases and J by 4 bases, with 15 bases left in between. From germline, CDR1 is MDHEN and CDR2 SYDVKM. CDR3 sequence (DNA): TGTGCCAGCAGTTTAAAACAGATATTTGGATACAATGAGCAGTTCTTC. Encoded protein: CASSLKQIFGYNEQFF.

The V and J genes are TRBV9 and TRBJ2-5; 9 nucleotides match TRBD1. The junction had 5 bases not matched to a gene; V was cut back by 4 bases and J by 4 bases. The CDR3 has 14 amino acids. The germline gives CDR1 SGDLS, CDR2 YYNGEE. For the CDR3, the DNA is TGTGCCAGCAGCAAAACAGGGGGCCGAGAGACCCAGTACTTC. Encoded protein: CASSKTGGRETQYF. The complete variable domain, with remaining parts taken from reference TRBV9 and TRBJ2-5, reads DSGVTQTPKHLITATGQRVTLRCSPRSGDLSVYWYQQSLDQGLQFLIQYYNGEERAKGNILERFSAQQFPDLHSELNLSSLELGDSALYFCASSKTGGRETQYFGPGTRLLVL.

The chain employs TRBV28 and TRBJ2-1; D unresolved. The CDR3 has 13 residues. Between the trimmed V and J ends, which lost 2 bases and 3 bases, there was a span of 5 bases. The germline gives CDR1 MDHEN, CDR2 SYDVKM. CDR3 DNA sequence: TGTGCCAGCAGTTTACGCGGCTACAATGAGCAGTTCTTC. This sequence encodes CASSLRGYNEQFF. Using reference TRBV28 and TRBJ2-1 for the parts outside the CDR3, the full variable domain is DVKVTQSSRYLVKRTGEKVFLECVQDMDHENMFWYRQDPGLGLRLIYFSYDVKMKEKGDIPEGYSVSREKKERFSLILESASTNQTSMYLCASSLRGYNEQFFGPGTRLTVL.

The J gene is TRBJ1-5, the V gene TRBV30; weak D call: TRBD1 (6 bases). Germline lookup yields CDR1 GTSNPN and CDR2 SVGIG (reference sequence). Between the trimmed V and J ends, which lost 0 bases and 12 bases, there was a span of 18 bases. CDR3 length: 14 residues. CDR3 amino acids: CAWSVLKVSGVQHF. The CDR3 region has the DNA TGTGCCTGGAGTGTACTCAAGGTCTCAGGGGTCCAGCATTTT.

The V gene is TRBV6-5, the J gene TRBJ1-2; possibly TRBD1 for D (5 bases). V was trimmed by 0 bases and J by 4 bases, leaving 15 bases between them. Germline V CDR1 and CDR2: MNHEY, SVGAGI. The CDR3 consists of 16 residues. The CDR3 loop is CASSYSILHDSYGYTF. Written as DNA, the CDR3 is TGTGCCAGCAGTTACTCGATTCTCCATGACAGCTATGGCTACACCTTC.

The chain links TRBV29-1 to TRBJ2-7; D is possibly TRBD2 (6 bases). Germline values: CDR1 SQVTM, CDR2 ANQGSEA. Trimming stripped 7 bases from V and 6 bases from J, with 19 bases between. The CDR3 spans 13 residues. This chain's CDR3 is CSALRGTVGEQYF. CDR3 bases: TGCAGCGCCCTCCGAGGGACTGTTGGCGAGCAGTACTTC.

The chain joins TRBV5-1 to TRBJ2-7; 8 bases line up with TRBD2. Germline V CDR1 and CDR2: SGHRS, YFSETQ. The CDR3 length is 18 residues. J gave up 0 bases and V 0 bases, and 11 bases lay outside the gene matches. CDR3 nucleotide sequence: TGCGCCAGCAGCTTGGTTTTCAGTCGGCGGGAGGACTCCTACGAGCAGTACTTC. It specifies CASSLVFSRREDSYEQYF.

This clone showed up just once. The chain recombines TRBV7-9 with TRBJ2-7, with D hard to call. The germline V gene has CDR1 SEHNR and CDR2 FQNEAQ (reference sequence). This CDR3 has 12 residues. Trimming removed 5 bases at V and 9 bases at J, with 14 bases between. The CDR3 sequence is CASSRLFSVQYF. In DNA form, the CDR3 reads TGTGCCAGCAGCAGACTGTTCTCGGTGCAGTACTTC.

The CDR3 DNA reads as TGTGCCAGCAGTGTACAGGGCATAGATGAAAAACTGTTTTTT. Translation gives CASSVQGIDEKLFF. This chain joins TRBV2 and TRBJ1-4, with D possibly being TRBD1 (6 bases). Looked up from germline, CDR1 is SNHLY and CDR2 is FYNNEI. V lost 4 bases, J lost 6 bases, and 12 bases lay in between. The CDR3 contains 14 residues.

CDR3: CAAEGQGKNSVRDNEQFF. CDR3 in DNA: TGTGCCGCCGAAGGACAGGGAAAAAACAGCGTTAGGGACAATGAGCAGTTCTTC. The chain has TRBV5-3 and TRBJ2-1; 8 bases line up with TRBD1. TRBV5-3 is an open reading frame whose function is uncertain. CDR3 length: 18 residues. V lost 10 bases to trimming and J lost 5 bases; unmatched junction nucleotides: 23.

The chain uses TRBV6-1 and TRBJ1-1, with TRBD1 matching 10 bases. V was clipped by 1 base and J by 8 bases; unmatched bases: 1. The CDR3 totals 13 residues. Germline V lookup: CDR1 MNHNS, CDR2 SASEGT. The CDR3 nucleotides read TGTGCCAGCAGTGAAGGGGACAGGGGAGAAGCTTTCTTT. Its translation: CASSEGDRGEAFF.

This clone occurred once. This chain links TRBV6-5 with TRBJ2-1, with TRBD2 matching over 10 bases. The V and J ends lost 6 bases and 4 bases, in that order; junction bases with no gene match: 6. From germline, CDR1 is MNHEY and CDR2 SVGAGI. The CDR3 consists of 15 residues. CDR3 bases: TGTGCCAGCAGCCCCGGACTAGCGGCTTACAATGAGCAGTTCTTC. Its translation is CASSPGLAAYNEQFF.

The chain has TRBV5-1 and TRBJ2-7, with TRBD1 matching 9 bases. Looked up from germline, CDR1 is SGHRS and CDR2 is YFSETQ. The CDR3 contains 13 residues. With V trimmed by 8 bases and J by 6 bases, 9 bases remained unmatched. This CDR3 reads CASRGTGSSEQYF. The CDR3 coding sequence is TGCGCCAGTAGGGGGACAGGGTCTTCCGAGCAGTACTTC.

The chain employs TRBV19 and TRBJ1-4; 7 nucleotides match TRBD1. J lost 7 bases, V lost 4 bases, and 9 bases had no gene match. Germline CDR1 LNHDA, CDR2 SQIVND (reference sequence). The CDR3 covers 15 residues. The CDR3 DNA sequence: TGTGCCAGTAGTACCTTAACAGGGGATCGTGAAAAACTGTTTTTT. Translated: CASSTLTGDREKLFF.

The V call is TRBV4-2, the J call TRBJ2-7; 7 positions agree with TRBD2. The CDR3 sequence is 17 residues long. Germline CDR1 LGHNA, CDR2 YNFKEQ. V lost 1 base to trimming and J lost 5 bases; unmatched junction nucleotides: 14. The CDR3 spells CASSQALAEPLFHEQYF. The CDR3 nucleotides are TGTGCCAGCAGCCAAGCCCTAGCGGAGCCCCTATTCCACGAGCAGTACTTC.